Reported below is one T cell receptor (beta chain). Many counts were recorded for this clone. The antigen it binds to is not known. One base away there is no much larger clone; base qualities are not given. A single peripheral blood draw of approximately 120 mL on average was collected from each donor into heparinised tubes. A BD FACSAria II was used to sort naive, central memory, regulatory and stem cell-like memory CD4+ T cells with a panel that included CD45RO, CCR7, CD25, CD127, CD95 and CD27. All sorted populations exceeded 95% purity. PBMCs were isolated immediately by Lymphoprep density gradient centrifugation and stained directly without culture. So that batch effects would be minimized, each experiment stained and sorted samples in pairs, pairing one healthy donor with one patient. All of the isolated RNA was reverse transcribed with the High Capacity cDNA Reverse Transcription Kit, so expressed TCRB transcripts were sequenced. Deep immunoSEQ sequencing was performed on naive, central memory and regulatory T cell samples, with an average of roughly 3.3 million total reads per sample. Sorted cells were lysed in RLT buffer, and RNA was extracted using DNase-treated RNeasy Micro or Mini kits according to cell number. To prevent cross-contamination, each cell subset was processed individually, whereas patient and healthy donor samples were processed jointly. The immunoSEQ multiplex PCR was used to amplify TCRB sequences from cDNA, generating 87-bp fragments that spanned the CDR3 region. The amplicons were sequenced using the Illumina HiSeq platform. As for how the authors treated the data: Synthetic template baselines were used to correct PCR bias computationally, reads within Hamming distance 2 were collapsed together, and singletons that could not be merged were discarded. Reads were aligned against IMGT so that V, D and J genes, CDR3 length and insertions or deletions at six rearrangement sites could be assigned. Within each subset, clonotype counts were normalized to the number of sorted cells before true diversity and Gini coefficients were calculated with the tcR R package. The overlap coefficient, calculated on TCRB nucleotide sequences, was used to measure repertoire sharing. As a proxy for the pre-selection repertoire, out-of-frame TCRB sequences from naive cells were analyzed. TCRdb carries this immuneACCESS record with in-frame sequences only. Its versions omit some clonotypes, under half of them owing to an unresolved V gene in the studies checked, with the rest unexplained. That table furnishes V, J and clone size, whereas the DNA furnished D and trimming. In all, the sample holds hundreds of thousands of clones, and approximately 15% of those were seen once. The top ten hold 0.035% to 0.04% of the sample.

This specimen belongs to a study of beta chain features in type 1 diabetes (dated by TCRdb to between 2018 and 2020). Some background on the complete study: Patients and healthy donors did not differ in mean age, gender distribution, total cell number or subset yield. A total of about 100,000,000 sorted cells were examined across all samples, and RNA yield correlated strongly with the number of cells per subset. In the study, recently diagnosed type 1 diabetes patients and matched healthy donors were compared on the TCRB repertoires of their sorted circulating CD4+ T cell subsets. Regulatory and stem cell-like memory subsets were obtained from only 8 patients and about 8 healthy donors, while naive and central memory subsets were obtained from all 28 donors.

The CDR3, cysteine through phenylalanine, is 14 amino acids long. Only the CDR3 portion is preserved as DNA: 42 bases, with reading frame beginning at the first base. Relative to germline, V is 0 bases shorter and J is 9 bases shorter, with 12 bases between their ends. Per the germline V gene, KGHSH is the CDR1 and LQKENI is the CDR2. Findings and caveats that apply to the study as a whole: PCR may preferentially amplify shorter templates, but because patient and control samples were amplified and corrected together, any resulting skew would affect both groups equally. Patients with type 1 diabetes made fewer insertions and deleted more nucleotides at VDJ recombination sites, implying thymic rearrangement abnormalities. Because small numbers of individuals were included in the HLA sub-analyses, any influence of HLA type on TCRB rearrangement was left unresolved. Because cDNA rather than genomic DNA was sequenced, highly expressing activated cells could have been over-represented, although no difference in activation and CD3 levels was found between groups. Type 1 diabetes patients showed a moderate but significant shortening of TCRB CDR3 length in all four CD4+ subsets. Naive, central memory and regulatory TCRB repertoires appeared to be more similar among patients than among healthy donors.

This TCR was recovered from a man younger than 45 in good health. This chain joins TRBV18 to TRBJ2-1, and possibly TRBD1, on 5 matching bases. Specimen: naive CD4+ T cells from blood. The intended sense of this specimen's cell subset or site label: true naive CD4+ T cells. The sequenced DNA: TGTGCCAGCTCACCACCGCTGAGCCAGGGTGAGCAGTTCTTC. Translated, this is CASSPPLSQGEQFF.